These T cell receptor beta chains were read from a single sample in a study of shared clonotypes between healthy human individuals. Sequencing used immunoSEQ multiplex PCR; TCRdb keeps in-frame clones, though not all of them. The sample records around 700,000 clones, 92% being singletons. The sequencing input was naive CD8+ T cells sorted from blood. The receptors originated from a man aged 30 to 39 in good health. The CDR3 runs from the conserved cysteine through the conserved F or W. A D gene is named only where the DNA matches it firmly. For some rows the clone size is stated as once, few or many, or as a class when expanded; others skip it.

v_gene	abundance	j_gene	d_gene	CDR3aa	CDR3nt
TRBV27	.	TRBJ2-7	TRBD1	CASSSWDRDYEQYF	TGTGCCAGCAGTTCATGGGACAGGGACTACGAGCAGTACTTC
TRBV13	.	TRBJ2-1	.	CASSPRDPGDNEQFF	TGTGCCAGCAGCCCAAGGGACCCTGGGGACAATGAGCAGTTCTTC
TRBV6-5	.	TRBJ2-7	TRBD2	CASSDYAGGYEQYF	TGTGCCAGCAGCGACTATGCGGGAGGCTACGAGCAGTACTTC
TRBV14	few	TRBJ1-1	.	CASSQLKHDGGIEAFF	TGTGCCAGCAGCCAGCTCAAACACGACGGTGGGATTGAAGCTTTCTTT
TRBV6-1	.	TRBJ1-5	.	CASTVDGNNQPQHF	TGTGCCAGCACCGTCGACGGAAACAATCAGCCCCAGCATTTT
TRBV4-3	.	TRBJ1-4	.	CASSQESGSEKLFF	TGCGCCAGCAGCCAAGAATCAGGGTCGGAAAAACTGTTTTTT
TRBV11-2	.	TRBJ1-5	.	CASSSWANQPQHF	TGTGCCAGCAGCTCCTGGGCTAATCAGCCCCAGCATTTT
TRBV30	.	TRBJ2-7	TRBD2	CAWSRLADEQYF	TGTGCCTGGAGTAGGCTAGCGGACGAGCAGTACTTC
TRBV13	.	TRBJ1-2	TRBD1	CASSRITGDNYGYTF	TGTGCCAGCAGCCGGATAACAGGGGATAACTATGGCTACACCTTC
TRBV28	.	TRBJ1-4	TRBD1	CASSLNRGRDEKLFF	TGTGCCAGCAGTTTAAACAGGGGAAGGGATGAAAAACTGTTTTTT
TRBV7-6	once	TRBJ2-7	TRBD1	CASSLAGTGGSEQYF	TGTGCCAGCAGCTTAGCTGGGACAGGGGGCTCCGAGCAGTACTTC
TRBV7-9	few	TRBJ1-5	.	CASSPAVSNQPQHF	TGTGCCAGCAGCCCCGCGGTTAGCAATCAGCCCCAGCATTTT
TRBV19	once	TRBJ2-2	.	CASSIPPWGELFF	TGTGCCAGTAGTATTCCTCCTTGGGGGGAGCTGTTTTTT
TRBV28	.	TRBJ2-1	.	CASIRARGKNEQFF	TGTGCCAGCATTAGGGCCCGGGGCAAGAATGAGCAGTTCTTC
TRBV27	.	TRBJ2-2	TRBD2	CASSSAGGLAGELFF	TGTGCCAGCAGTTCCGCGGGAGGCTTAGCCGGGGAGCTGTTTTTT